Reported below is one T cell receptor beta chain. Regions amplified from RNA transcripts were the TCR beta CDR3 regions. With the HTBI primer set, the TCR CDR3 went through a first round of RT-PCR. TCRdb reprocessed the multiplex PCR reads with MiXCR, giving one entry per CDR3 protein. The top ten hold about 45% of the sample, which has 450,000 to 600,000 distinct CDR3 sequences, 15% to 20% seen once. This specimen belongs to a study of T cells in Graves' hyperthyroidism and ophthalmopathy. CDR3 length: 15 residues. CDR1 MNHNS and CDR2 SASEGT come from the germline V gene. V dropped 6 bases and J dropped 7 bases, with 19 bases sitting between them.

The TCR sequence derives from a man between 40 and 49 years old with Graves' ophthalmopathy. The chain links TRBV6-1 to TRBJ1-5; maybe TRBD1 (5 bases). The specimen was blood. The CDR3 sequence: CASSQRGGVGQPQHF. The CDR3 DNA is TGTGCCAGCAGCCAGAGGGGCGGGGTCGGGCAGCCCCAGCATTTT.